This T cell receptor (beta chain) emerged from a study of blood T cell repertoires in COVID-19. Study-wide background: Donors in the United States, Italy and Spain gave samples during acute or convalescent COVID-19. Sources were T cells, B-cell-depleted T cells, or PBMCs; the material itself was cDNA or gDNA.

In the authors' methods: Nucleated cell counts were estimated from reference gene primer amplification. Sequencing was performed with immunoSEQ multiplex PCR; in TCRdb, only in-frame clones are kept and a portion is missing. V and J calls and clone size are those listed in that table; D and trimming were worked out from the DNA. This table has under 130,000 clones, more than 80% appearing once. The ends were cut back, 1 base at V and 1 base at J, with 17 bases in the middle. In germline, CDR1 is SGHDT, CDR2 YYEEEE. The CDR3 totals 17 residues. The TCR was taken from a woman aged 55-75 years with acute or convalescent COVID-19. Sequenced material: peripheral blood. The rearrangement uses TRBV5-6 and TRBJ1-1; possible D gene TRBD1, 5 bases. The chain's CDR3 is CASSLNLGVGKNTEAFF. The CDR3 coding sequence is TGTGCCAGCAGCTTGAACTTAGGGGTAGGAAAGAACACTGAAGCTTTCTTT. Complete variable domain (other parts from reference TRBV5-6 and TRBJ1-1): DAGVTQSPTHLIKTRGQQVTLRCSPKSGHDTVSWYQQALGQGPQFIFQYYEEEERQRGNFPDRFSGHQFPNYSSELNVNALLLGDSALYLCASSLNLGVGKNTEAFFGQGTRLTVV.